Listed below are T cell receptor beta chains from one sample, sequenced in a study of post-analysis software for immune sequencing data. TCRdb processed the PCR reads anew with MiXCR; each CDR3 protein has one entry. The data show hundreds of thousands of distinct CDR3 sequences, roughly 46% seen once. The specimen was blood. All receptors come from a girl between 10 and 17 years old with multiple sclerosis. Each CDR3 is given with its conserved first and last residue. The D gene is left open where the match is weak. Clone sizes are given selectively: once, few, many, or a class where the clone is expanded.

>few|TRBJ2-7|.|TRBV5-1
TGCGCCAGCAGCTCAGGGGAGGCCTCCTACGAGCAGTACTTC
CASSSGEASYEQYF
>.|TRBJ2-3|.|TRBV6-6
TGTGCCAGCAGGGAAGATACGCAGTATTTT
CASREDTQYF
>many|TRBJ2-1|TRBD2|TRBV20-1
TGCAGGGCGCCGGGACTAGCGGGAGGGCCATCTGAGCAGTTCTTC
CRAPGLAGGPSEQFF
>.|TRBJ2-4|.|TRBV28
TGTGCCAGCAGTTTATTGGAACCTACGGCCAAAAACATTCAGTACTTC
CASSLLEPTAKNIQYF
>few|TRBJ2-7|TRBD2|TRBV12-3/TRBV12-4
TGTGCCAGCAGTTTACTAGCGGGAGGCCCAAGCTCCTACGAGCAGTACTTC
CASSLLAGGPSSYEQYF
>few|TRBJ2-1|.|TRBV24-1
TGTGCCACCAGCGACCGGGGAGGGGGCGGTGGGAAATCCTACAATGAGCAGTTCTTC
CATSDRGGGGGKSYNEQFF
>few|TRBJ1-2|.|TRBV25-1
TGTGCCAGCAGTGAATGGGCGGACGGACGGCTCTATGGCTACACCTTC
CASSEWADGRLYGYTF
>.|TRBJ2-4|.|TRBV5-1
TGCGCCAGCAGCGGTGCGTTGGATGGTAGGAGGGAGCAGTACTTC
CASSGALDGRREQYF
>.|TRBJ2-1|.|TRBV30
TGTGCCTGGAGTGTAAGTAGGGTTGAGCAGTTCTTC
CAWSVSRVEQFF
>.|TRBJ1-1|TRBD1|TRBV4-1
TGCGCCAGCAGCCAAGGCGACAGGGGTTTCGAAGCTTTCTTT
CASSQGDRGFEAFF
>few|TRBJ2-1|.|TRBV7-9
TGTGCCAGCAGCTTAGGGGTTGGAGCCTCGGATGGCTCCTACAATGAGCAGTTCTTC
CASSLGVGASDGSYNEQFF
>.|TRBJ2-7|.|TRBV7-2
TGTGCCAGCAGCTTAGGGGGGAGTGGATTCTACGAGCAGTACTTC
CASSLGGSGFYEQYF
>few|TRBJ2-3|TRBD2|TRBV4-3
TGCGCCAGCAGCCAAGAGGCTAGCGGGGGCCAACTCACAGATACGCAGTATTTT
CASSQEASGGQLTDTQYF
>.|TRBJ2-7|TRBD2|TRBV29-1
TGCAGTGCCATCTACTCCGGACTAGCGGGAGATAGGTTCGACGAGCAGTACTTC
CSAIYSGLAGDRFDEQYF
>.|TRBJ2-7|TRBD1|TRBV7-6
TGTGCCGGCAGCAGAACCGGGACAGGTAGTTCCTACGAGCAGTACTTC
CAGSRTGTGSSYEQYF
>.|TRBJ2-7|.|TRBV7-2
TGTGCCAGCAGCCGCTCCAACCGTTACGAGCAGTACTTC
CASSRSNRYEQYF
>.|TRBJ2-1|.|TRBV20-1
TGCAGTGCTAGATTTGGCGGGACGCGAGCATACAATGAGCAGTTCTTC
CSARFGGTRAYNEQFF
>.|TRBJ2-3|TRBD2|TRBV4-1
TGCGCCAGCAGCCAAGATATGGCAGCTAGCGGGAGTTCCACAGATACGCAGTATTTT
CASSQDMAASGSSTDTQYF
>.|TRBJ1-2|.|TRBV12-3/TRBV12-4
TGTGCCAGCACCGGGGGGAGAGGCTACACCTTC
CASTGGRGYTF
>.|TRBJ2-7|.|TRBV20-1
TGCAGTGCCCGGACAGCTTACTCCTACGAGCAGTACTTC
CSARTAYSYEQYF
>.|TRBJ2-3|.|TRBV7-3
TGTGCCAGCAGCCTCCTGGCTAGCGGCACAGATACGCAGTATTTT
CASSLLASGTDTQYF
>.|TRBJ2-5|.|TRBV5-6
TGTGCCAGCAGCTCGAGGGTGAGAGAGACCCAGTACTTC
CASSSRVRETQYF
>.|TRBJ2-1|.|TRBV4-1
TGCGCCAGCAGCAATTTTAGGCGGGAGCAGTTCTTC
CASSNFRREQFF
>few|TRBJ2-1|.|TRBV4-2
TGTGCCAGCAGCCCAGAAAGGCGGGATTACTACAATGAGCAGTTCTTC
CASSPERRDYYNEQFF
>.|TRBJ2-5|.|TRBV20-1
TGCAGTGCTATAAAAGGGAGGCAAGAGACCCAGTACTTC
CSAIKGRQETQYF
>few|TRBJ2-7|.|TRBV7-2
TGTGCCAGCAGCCGGGGACTTGCCATTACCGCCTACGAGCAGTACTTC
CASSRGLAITAYEQYF
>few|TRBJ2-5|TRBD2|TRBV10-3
TGTGCCATCAGTGAGGGAGGGACTAGCGGACAAGAGACCCAGTACTTC
CAISEGGTSGQETQYF
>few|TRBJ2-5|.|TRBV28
TGTGCCAGCAGTTTGGTCAGGCTAGCGTTCAATGAGCAGTACTTC
CASSLVRLAFNEQYF
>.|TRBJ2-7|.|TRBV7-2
TGTGCCAGCAGCTGGGATTCGGGTCCCGTGGGGCAGTACTTC
CASSWDSGPVGQYF
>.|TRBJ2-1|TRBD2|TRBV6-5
TGTGCCAGCAGTTACACCCGACTAGCGGGAGTGCCCTACAATGAGCAGTTCTTC
CASSYTRLAGVPYNEQFF
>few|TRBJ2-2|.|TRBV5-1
TGCGCCAGCAGCTTGGTGAGCACCGGGGAGCTGTTTTTT
CASSLVSTGELFF
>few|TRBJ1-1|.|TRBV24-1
TGTGCCACCAGTGATTTCCCTAACACTGAAGCTTTCTTT
CATSDFPNTEAFF
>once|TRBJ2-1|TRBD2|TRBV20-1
TGCAGTGCTGGGACTAGCGGGTCCTCCTACAATGAGCAGTTCTTC
CSAGTSGSSYNEQFF
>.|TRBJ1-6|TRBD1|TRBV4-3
TGCGCCAGCAGCCAAGATAGGGGGCCAGGTTCACCCCTCCACTTT
CASSQDRGPGSPLHF
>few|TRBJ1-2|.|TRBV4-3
TGCGCCAGCAGCCAAGAAATTAATAGGCTTTATGGCTACACCTTC
CASSQEINRLYGYTF
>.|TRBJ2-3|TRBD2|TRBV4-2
TGTGCCAGCAGCCAAGATTCACTAGCGGGAGGAGTCTCAGATACGCAGTATTTT
CASSQDSLAGGVSDTQYF
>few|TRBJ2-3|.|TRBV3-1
TGTGCCAGCAGCCGGCCCGGGAGAGCCACCACAGATACGCAGTATTTT
CASSRPGRATTDTQYF
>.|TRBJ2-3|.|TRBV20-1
TGCAGTGCAGCATCGCCCGTGGATACGCAGTATTTT
CSAASPVDTQYF
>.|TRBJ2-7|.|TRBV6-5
TGTGCCAGCAGTTACGGGCATGGCAGGGTCTACGAGCAGTACTTC
CASSYGHGRVYEQYF
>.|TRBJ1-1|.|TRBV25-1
TGTGCCAGCAGTGATTCCCTCAACCCCGCAGCTTTCTTT
CASSDSLNPAAFF
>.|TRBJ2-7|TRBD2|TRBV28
TGTGCCAGTCTGACTAGCTACAGCTCCTACGAGCAGTACTTC
CASLTSYSSYEQYF
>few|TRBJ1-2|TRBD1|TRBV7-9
TGTACCAGCAGCCCCAGGACAGGGGGCGACTATGGCTACACCTTC
CTSSPRTGGDYGYTF